A selection of T cell receptor beta chains follows, all from one sample in a study of blood T cells in healthy people across ages. TCRdb reprocessed the 5' RACE reads via MiXCR and lists one record per CDR3 protein. The sample holds hundreds of thousands of distinct CDR3 sequences, roughly 21% seen once. Sequenced: blood. The receptor source for this set is a man in his 70s in good health. Each CDR3 is given without its conserved first and last residue. Expanded clones get a size class; other rows say once, few or many, or leave the size out.

V,size,CDR3
TRBV3-1,.,ASSWSNKETQY
TRBV7-2,few,ASSPGLAAYNEQF
TRBV4-3,.,ASSQDHQGANNEQF
TRBV27,few,ASSPRTGATNEKLF
TRBV7-2,.,ASSLKDGRQGY
TRBV15,.,ATNRGKDGYT
TRBV7-2,few,ASSLGIGRPSGTGELF
TRBV3-1,few,ASSPRTGGAYEQY
TRBV5-1,.,ASSSGQGIFGEQF
TRBV18,.,ASSPSDLIAKNIQY
TRBV12-3/TRBV12-4,.,ASSPDRVGTTNEKLF